The TCR beta chain under discussion was sequenced for a study of immune evolution from preneoplasia to lung adenocarcinoma (dated by TCRdb to the early 2020s). With respect to the entire study: Immune contexture across lung adenocarcinoma precursors and invasive adenocarcinoma was profiled using immune gene expression, TCR sequencing and multiplex immunofluorescence. Resected precursor lesions (AAH, AIS, MIA) and invasive adenocarcinomas were each compared against paired morphologically normal lung tissue. Sample size was based on specimen availability rather than a prior power calculation. The study reported that about a hundred samples were used for TCR sequencing. The overall cohort was made up of some 49 patients with pulmonary nodules who had surgical resection. The TCR sequencing data were obtained from 51 patients. POLYSOLVER was used to infer Class I HLA alleles from exome data, while LOHHLA was used to detect allele-specific HLA loss. The immune data were integrated with whole exome sequencing and methylation data obtained from the same cohort of nodules.

The germline V gene yields MGHDK for CDR1 and SYGVNS for CDR2. Trimming accounts for 3 bases at V and 0 bases at J, while the number of junction bases matched to no gene is 3. Reading from cysteine to phenylalanine, the CDR3 counts 15 amino acids. Only the CDR3 region is kept as DNA, spanning 45 bases read in frame from base 1. TCR beta CDR3 regions were sequenced from DNA using the immunoSEQ hsTCRbeta Kit. The authors processed their data as follows. TCR sequencing data were analysed with the ImmunoSEQ Analyzer. T cell clonality was calculated on productive rearrangements as 1 minus Pielou's evenness. The inverse Simpson index, applied to productive templates, was used to measure T cell diversity. T cell density was expressed as TCR beta template counts normalized to usable DNA, with usable DNA estimated by amplifying and sequencing housekeeping genes. TCR metrics were compared across histologic stages using two-sided Kruskal-Wallis tests. TCRdb took this table from immuneACCESS and kept in-frame rearrangements with V and J called. Such tables lack part of the clones; where checked against another copy, unresolved V genes explain under half of the gap, and the rest is unexplained. V and J calls and clone size are copied from that table; D and trimming were computed from the DNA. The sample contains around 3,500 clones, approximately 50% of them found a single time. The ten largest clonotypes hold 7% to 7.5% of the sample.

Results the study describes overall, beyond this receptor: Because all patients were from Japan and China, applicability to Western populations was uncertain. Top T cell clone frequencies were highest in normal lung and appeared to decrease progressively from AAH through AIS, MIA and invasive adenocarcinoma. The highest clonality was observed in normal lung, whereas higher T cell density and diversity but lower clonality appeared to be present in later-stage lesions. Findings were based on association rather than direct causation; larger cohorts with long-term follow-up and longitudinal biopsies were deemed needed.

The patients had resection in Japan or China between the mid-2010s and the late 2010s. Two lung cancer pathologists independently confirmed the histologic diagnosis of each case on H&E slides. DNA was isolated from FFPE tissue using the AllPrep DNA/RNA FFPE Kit. Concerning this clone itself: Its cognate antigen has yet to be identified. The input lacks base qualities; no much larger clone sits a single base away.

The origin of this receptor is a person aged 45-65 years with lung adenocarcinoma. Recombination linked TRBV25-1 to TRBJ2-7, and 9 junctional nucleotides match TRBD2. The source material was FFPE normal lung tissue adjacent to the tumor. The CDR3 here reads CASSETSGPSYEQYF. The nucleotide sequence is given as TGTGCCAGCAGTGAGACTAGCGGACCCTCCTACGAGCAGTACTTC.